A selection of T cell receptor beta chains follows, all from one sample in a study of shared clonotypes between healthy human individuals. Assay: immunoSEQ multiplex PCR; the TCRdb copy retains only in-frame clones and omits some. This sample has approximately 2,000,000 clones, with 80% to 95% found just once. The sequencing input was naive CD4+ T cells from PBMCs. The receptors derive from a young man in good health. Some clones in this sample may be carry-over from other donors' samples. CDR3s include the opening cysteine and the closing phenylalanine or tryptophan. The order of the fields is D gene, clone size, J gene, V gene, CDR3 DNA, CDR3 protein. A D gene is named only where the DNA matches it firmly. Clone size appears in some rows only: once, few, many, or a class for an expanded clone.

>.|.|TRBJ2-5|TRBV4-2
TGTGCCAGCAGCCAAGGGTCCGGGCACCCTAAGACCCAGTACTTC
CASSQGSGHPKTQYF
>TRBD1|.|TRBJ1-2|TRBV9
TGTGCCAGCAGCCCGGACAGGGGTAACTATGGCTACACCTTC
CASSPDRGNYGYTF
>TRBD1|.|TRBJ1-2|TRBV27
TGTGCCAGCAGCCAGGGGGCAAGGTATGGCTACACCTTC
CASSQGARYGYTF
>TRBD1|.|TRBJ1-5|TRBV5-1
TGCGCCAGCAGCTTAAATACAGGGGGCAATCAGCCCCAGCATTTT
CASSLNTGGNQPQHF
>TRBD2|.|TRBJ2-7|TRBV19
TGTGCCAGTAGTATAGACCCCCTGGGACTAGCCTACGAGCAGTACTTC
CASSIDPLGLAYEQYF
>.|.|TRBJ2-7|TRBV15
TGTGCCACCAGCAGAGACCCGGGTGCGGGCGAGCAGTACTTC
CATSRDPGAGEQYF
>TRBD1|once|TRBJ1-1|TRBV10-3
TGTGCCATCAGCCGGGACAGGGCCAGGTGGAACACTGAAGCTTTCTTT
CAISRDRARWNTEAFF
>TRBD2|.|TRBJ2-1|TRBV4-1
TGCGCCAGCAGCCCACAGCCGTTATCTAGCGGTTACAATGAGCAGTTCTTC
CASSPQPLSSGYNEQFF
>TRBD1|.|TRBJ1-1|TRBV6-6
TGTGCCAGCCGAAAAAGCGGGACAGGACGGAACACTGAAGCTTTCTTT
CASRKSGTGRNTEAFF
>.|.|TRBJ2-5|TRBV18
TGTGCCAGCTCACCCTCTCAAGAGACCCAGTACTTC
CASSPSQETQYF
>TRBD2|.|TRBJ2-1|TRBV11-3
TGTGCCAGCAGCTTCAAAAGCACTAGCGGTAAACATGAGCAGTTCTTC
CASSFKSTSGKHEQFF
>.|.|TRBJ2-1|TRBV18
TGTGCCAGCTCACCAAAAGGGACAACCGAGTACAATGAGCAGTTCTTC
CASSPKGTTEYNEQFF
>.|.|TRBJ1-2|TRBV7-2
TGTGCCAGCAGCTACCAGGGATATGGCTACACCTTC
CASSYQGYGYTF
>.|.|TRBJ2-7|TRBV5-4
TGTGCCAGCACCGAACTAGCAACGAGCGAGCAGTACTTC
CASTELATSEQYF
>.|.|TRBJ2-4|TRBV6-6
TGTGCCAGCAGGAACCGGGACGTAGAGTACTTC
CASRNRDVEYF
>.|.|TRBJ1-4|TRBV5-1
TGCGCCAGCAGCGGGGGGGCCGGTAATGAAAAACTGTTTTTT
CASSGGAGNEKLFF
>TRBD2|.|TRBJ2-1|TRBV30
TGTGCCTGGGGCCGTGCTAGCGGGAGGGCCCTGCATATCAATGAGCAGTTCTTC
CAWGRASGRALHINEQFF
>.|.|TRBJ1-1|TRBV21-1
TGTGCCAGCAGCAAAGGAGGCAGGGAGAACACTGAAGCTTTCTTT
CASSKGGRENTEAFF
>TRBD2|.|TRBJ2-5|TRBV9
TGTGCCAGCAGCCGGAGCGGGGCACAAGAGACCCAGTACTTC
CASSRSGAQETQYF
>TRBD1|.|TRBJ1-5|TRBV12-5
TGTGCTAGTGGTTTGGCTCCCAACGGGACAGGAGAACATAGCAATCAGCCCCAGCATTTT
CASGLAPNGTGEHSNQPQHF
>TRBD2|.|TRBJ2-1|TRBV7-3
TGTGCCAGCAGCTTATTTGGTGCTAGCGGGAGTAATGAGCAGTTCTTC
CASSLFGASGSNEQFF
>.|.|TRBJ1-5|TRBV30
TGTGCCTGGAGCCCCCCTGGTAGGGCGACGTCTCAGCCCCAGCATTTT
CAWSPPGRATSQPQHF
>.|.|TRBJ2-5|TRBV30
TGTGCTAGGCGAGCGGAAGAGACCCAGTACTTC
CARRAEETQYF
>.|.|TRBJ2-5|TRBV12-5
TGTGCTAGTGGTTTGTCAGGGTTATACCAAGAGACCCAGTACTTC
CASGLSGLYQETQYF
>.|.|TRBJ1-1|TRBV28
TGTGCCAGCAGTCCCGGGGGAGGGCTGAACACTGAAGCTTTCTTT
CASSPGGGLNTEAFF
>.|.|TRBJ2-1|TRBV11-3
TGTGCCAGCAGCCCAGGGAGGACGGCGGATGAGCAGTTCTTC
CASSPGRTADEQFF
>.|.|TRBJ2-3|TRBV29-1
TGCAGCGTTGATCGTTTCCAGGGGACGACAGATACGCAGTATTTT
CSVDRFQGTTDTQYF
>.|few|TRBJ1-2|TRBV28
TGTGCCAGCAGTTTGGCCCCGGGGGGCTACACCTTC
CASSLAPGGYTF
>TRBD1|.|TRBJ2-2|TRBV6-6
TGTGCCAGCAGTTACAACAGGGGGCAAGGGCGGGAGCTGTTTTTT
CASSYNRGQGRELFF